This TCR beta chain is from a study of T cells in Graves' hyperthyroidism and ophthalmopathy. From RNA transcripts, TCR beta CDR3 regions were amplified. The TCR CDR3 first-round RT-PCR relied on the HTBI primer set. One entry per CDR3 protein, called by TCRdb with MiXCR from the multiplex PCR reads. The sample has roughly 300,000 distinct CDR3 sequences, under 25% seen once; the top ten hold 50%. This clonotype was counted many times. Sequenced: blood. The clonotype was recovered from a woman between 45 and 65 years old with Graves' hyperthyroidism.

The CDR3 region is CSVNRRRGQETQYF. The CDR3 region has the DNA TGCAGCGTCAACCGACGCCGAGGACAGGAGACCCAGTACTTC. V gene TRBV29-1 combines with J gene TRBJ2-5, with D tentatively TRBD1 (6 bases). V shed 6 bases and J shed 5 bases, with 19 bases lying between them. This CDR3 comprises 14 residues. Germline CDR1 and CDR2: SQVTM and ANQGSEA. The complete variable domain, with remaining parts taken from reference TRBV29-1 and TRBJ2-5, reads SAVISQKPSRDICQRGTSLTIQCQVDSQVTMMFWYRQQPGQSLTLIATANQGSEATYESGFVIDKFPISRPNLTFSTLTVSNMSPEDSSIYLCSVNRRRGQETQYFGPGTRLLVL.